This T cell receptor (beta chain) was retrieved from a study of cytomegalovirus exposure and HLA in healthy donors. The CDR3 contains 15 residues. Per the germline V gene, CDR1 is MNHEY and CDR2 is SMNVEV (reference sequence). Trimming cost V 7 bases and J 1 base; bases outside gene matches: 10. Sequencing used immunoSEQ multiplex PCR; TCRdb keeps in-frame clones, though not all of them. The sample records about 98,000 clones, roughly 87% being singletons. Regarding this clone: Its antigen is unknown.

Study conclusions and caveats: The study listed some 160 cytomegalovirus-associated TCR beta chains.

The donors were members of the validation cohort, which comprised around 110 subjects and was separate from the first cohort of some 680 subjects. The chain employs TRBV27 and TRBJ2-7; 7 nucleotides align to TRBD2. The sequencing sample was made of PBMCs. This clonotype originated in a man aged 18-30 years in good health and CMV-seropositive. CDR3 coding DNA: TGTGCCAGCACCCCTCAGCTAGCGGATTCCTACGAGCAGTACTTC. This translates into CASTPQLADSYEQYF.